This T cell receptor beta chain was profiled in a study of graft-versus-host responses after intestinal transplantation. About the research overall: Tacrolimus and steroids were given for about 3 years to all recipients after anti-thymocyte globulin induction.

Clones were sequenced by immunoSEQ multiplex PCR, and TCRdb holds only the in-frame ones, with some missing. This sample has about 70,000 clones, with roughly 94% found just once. Whole-study results and caveats: Recipient-marrow GvH clones were detected, some having first appeared in ileum or blood. The study found high graft-versus-host to host-versus-graft clonal ratios in allografts of patients with graft-donor T cell macrochimerism. Levels of circulating GvH clones at their peak were associated with early post-transplant HvG declines.

Turning to this clone: Antigen specificity is unknown.

Sequencing used unstimulated CD8+ T cells sorted from spleen or lymph node cells, obtained before intestinal transplant. The receptor's source is a human donor who received an intestinal transplant.

CDR3 nucleotide sequence: TGCGCCAGCAGCCCCCCAGGGGGGGTCTACGAGCAGTACTTC. Protein product: CASSPPGGVYEQYF. The rearrangement uses TRBV4-1 and TRBJ2-7; D could derive from TRBD1 or TRBD2 (7 bases each). The V and J ends lost 4 bases and 3 bases respectively, with 13 bases between them. The CDR3 is made up of 14 amino acids. Germline CDR1 MGHRA, CDR2 YSYEKL.